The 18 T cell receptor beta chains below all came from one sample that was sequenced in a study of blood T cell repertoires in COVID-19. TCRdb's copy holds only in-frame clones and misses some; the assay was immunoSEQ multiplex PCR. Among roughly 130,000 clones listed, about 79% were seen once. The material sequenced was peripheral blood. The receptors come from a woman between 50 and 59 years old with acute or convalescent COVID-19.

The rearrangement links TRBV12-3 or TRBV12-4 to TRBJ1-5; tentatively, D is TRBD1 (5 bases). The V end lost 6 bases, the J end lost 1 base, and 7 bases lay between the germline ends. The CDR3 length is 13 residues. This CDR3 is CASREGSNQPQHF. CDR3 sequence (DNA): TGTGCCAGCAGGGAGGGGAGCAATCAGCCCCAGCATTTT.

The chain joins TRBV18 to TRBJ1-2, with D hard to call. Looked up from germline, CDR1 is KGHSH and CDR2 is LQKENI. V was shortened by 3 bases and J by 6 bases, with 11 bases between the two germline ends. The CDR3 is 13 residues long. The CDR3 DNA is TGTGCCAGCTCACCGTCGGGGTTGGATGGCTACACCTTC. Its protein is CASSPSGLDGYTF.

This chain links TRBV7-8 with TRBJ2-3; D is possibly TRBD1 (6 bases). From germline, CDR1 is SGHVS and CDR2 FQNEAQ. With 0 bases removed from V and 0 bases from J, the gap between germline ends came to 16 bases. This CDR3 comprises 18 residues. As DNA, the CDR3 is TGTGCCAGCAGCTTAGCGTCGGGACAAAATCCCAGCACAGATACGCAGTATTTT. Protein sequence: CASSLASGQNPSTDTQYF.

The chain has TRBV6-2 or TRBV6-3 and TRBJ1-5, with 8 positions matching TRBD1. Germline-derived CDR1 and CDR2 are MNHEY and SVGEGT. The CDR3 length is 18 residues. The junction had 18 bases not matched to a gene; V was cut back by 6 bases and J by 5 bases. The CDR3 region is CASSYSLARQGLDQPQHF. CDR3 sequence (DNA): TGTGCCAGCAGCTATTCCCTCGCCCGACAGGGGCTTGATCAGCCCCAGCATTTT.

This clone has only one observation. CDR3 DNA: TGCGCCAGCATGGGCAGGGGATACACTGAAGCTTTCTTT. Translating gives CASMGRGYTEAFF. The gene calls are TRBV5-1 and TRBJ1-1, with D possibly being TRBD1 (6 bases). Germline V gives CDR1 SGHRS, CDR2 YFSETQ. The CDR3 covers 13 residues. The ends were cut back, 6 bases at V and 3 bases at J, with 12 bases in the middle. Full variable domain (remainder filled in from reference TRBV5-1 and TRBJ1-1): KAGVTQTPRYLIKTRGQQVTLSCSPISGHRSVSWYQQTPGQGLQFLFEYFSETQRNKGNFPGRFSGRQFSNSRSEMNVSTLELGDSALYLCASMGRGYTEAFFGQGTRLTVV.

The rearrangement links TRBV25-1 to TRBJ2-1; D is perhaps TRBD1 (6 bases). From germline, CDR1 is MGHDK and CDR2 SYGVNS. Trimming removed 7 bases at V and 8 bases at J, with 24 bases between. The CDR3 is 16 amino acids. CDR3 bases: TGTGCCAGCACCATTTCATGGGGGCGCAGGGCTGATGAGCAGTTCTTC. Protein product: CASTISWGRRADEQFF.

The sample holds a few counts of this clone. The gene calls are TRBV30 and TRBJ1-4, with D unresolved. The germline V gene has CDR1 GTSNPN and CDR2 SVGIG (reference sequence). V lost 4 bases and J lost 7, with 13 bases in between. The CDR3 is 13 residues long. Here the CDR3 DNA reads TGTGCCTGGACTCCGGGGTTGCGTGAAAAACTGTTTTTT. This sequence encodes CAWTPGLREKLFF. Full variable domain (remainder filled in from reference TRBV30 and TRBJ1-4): SQTIHQWPATLVQPVGSPLSLECTVEGTSNPNLYWYRQAAGRGLQLLFYSVGIGQISSEVPQNLSASRPQDRQFILSSKKLLLSDSGFYLCAWTPGLREKLFFGSGTQLSVL.

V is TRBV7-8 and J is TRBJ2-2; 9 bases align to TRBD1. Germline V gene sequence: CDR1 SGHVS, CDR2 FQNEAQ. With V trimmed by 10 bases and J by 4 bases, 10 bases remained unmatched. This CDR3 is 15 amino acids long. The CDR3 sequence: CATGNRGPGTGELFF. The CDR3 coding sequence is TGTGCCACTGGAAACAGGGGGCCCGGCACCGGGGAGCTGTTTTTT.

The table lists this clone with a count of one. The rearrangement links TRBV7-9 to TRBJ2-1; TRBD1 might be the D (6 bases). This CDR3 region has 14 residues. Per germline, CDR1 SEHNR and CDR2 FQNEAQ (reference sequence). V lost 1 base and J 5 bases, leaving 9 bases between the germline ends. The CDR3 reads CASSLEGGNNEQFF. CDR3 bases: TGTGCCAGCAGCTTAGAAGGGGGTAACAATGAGCAGTTCTTC.

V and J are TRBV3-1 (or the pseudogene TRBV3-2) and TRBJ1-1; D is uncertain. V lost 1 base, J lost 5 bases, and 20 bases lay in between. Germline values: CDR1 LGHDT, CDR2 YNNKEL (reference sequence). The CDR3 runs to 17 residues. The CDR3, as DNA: TGTGCCAGCAGCCAAGTCCCCGGGGTTAGAGGGAGGACTGAAGCTTTCTTT. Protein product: CASSQVPGVRGRTEAFF.

The CDR3 DNA reads as TGCAGCGGAGAGACAGGGAACTATGGCTACACCTTC. Translated, it gives CSGETGNYGYTF. The chain recombines TRBV29-1 with TRBJ1-2; 7 bases are a match to TRBD1. The germline V gene has CDR1 SQVTM and CDR2 ANQGSEA. There are 12 residues in the CDR3. J was trimmed by 2 bases and V by 7 bases; bases with no gene match: 4.

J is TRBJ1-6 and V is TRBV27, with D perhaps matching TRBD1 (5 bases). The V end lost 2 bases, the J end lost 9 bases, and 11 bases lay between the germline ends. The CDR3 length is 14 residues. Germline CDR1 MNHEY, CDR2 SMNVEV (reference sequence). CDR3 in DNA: TGTGCCAGCAGTTTAGCGGGGGTGTTTTCACCCCTCCACTTT. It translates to CASSLAGVFSPLHF.

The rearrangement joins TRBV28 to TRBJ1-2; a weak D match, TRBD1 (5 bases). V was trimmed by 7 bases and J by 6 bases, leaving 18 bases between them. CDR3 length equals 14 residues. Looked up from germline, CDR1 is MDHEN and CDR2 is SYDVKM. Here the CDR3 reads CASTLGRGGDGYTF. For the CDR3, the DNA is TGTGCCAGCACCCTGGGGAGGGGTGGTGATGGCTACACCTTC.

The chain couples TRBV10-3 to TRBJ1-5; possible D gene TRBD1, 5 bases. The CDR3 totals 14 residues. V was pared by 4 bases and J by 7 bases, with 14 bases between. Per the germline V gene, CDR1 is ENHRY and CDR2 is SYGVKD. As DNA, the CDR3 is TGTGCCATCAGTGGGGGCAGGGAAGGACAGCCCCAGCATTTT. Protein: CAISGGREGQPQHF.

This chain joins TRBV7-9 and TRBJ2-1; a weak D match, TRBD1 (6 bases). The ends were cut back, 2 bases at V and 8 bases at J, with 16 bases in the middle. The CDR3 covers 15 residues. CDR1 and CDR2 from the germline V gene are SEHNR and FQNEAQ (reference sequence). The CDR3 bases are TGTGCCAGCAGCTTACCCCGACAGGTTCCCTATGAGCAGTTCTTC. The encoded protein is CASSLPRQVPYEQFF.

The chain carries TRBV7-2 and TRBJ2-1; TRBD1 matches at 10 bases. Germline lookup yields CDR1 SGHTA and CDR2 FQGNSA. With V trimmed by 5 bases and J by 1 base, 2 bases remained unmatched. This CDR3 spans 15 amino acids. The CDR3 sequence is CASSPGQGSYNEQFF. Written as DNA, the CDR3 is TGTGCCAGCAGCCCGGGACAGGGGTCCTACAATGAGCAGTTCTTC.

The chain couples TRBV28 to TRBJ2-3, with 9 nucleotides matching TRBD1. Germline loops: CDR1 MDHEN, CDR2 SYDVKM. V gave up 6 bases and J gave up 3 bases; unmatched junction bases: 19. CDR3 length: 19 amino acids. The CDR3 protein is CASRPLGTGLSKKTDTQYF. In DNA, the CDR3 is TGTGCCAGCAGACCTCTCGGGACAGGGTTATCCAAGAAGACAGATACGCAGTATTTT.

CDR3 coding DNA: TGCGCCAGCAGCCAAGGACAGGTCGGAGGGTACACCTTC. It translates to CASSQGQVGGYTF. The rearrangement joins TRBV5-1 to TRBJ1-2; TRBD1 aligns across 7 bases. The germline CDR1 and CDR2 sequences are SGHRS and YFSETQ. J was trimmed by 11 bases and V by 4 bases; bases with no gene match: 11. This CDR3 contains 13 residues. The full variable domain, its missing parts supplied by reference TRBV5-1 and TRBJ1-2, is KAGVTQTPRYLIKTRGQQVTLSCSPISGHRSVSWYQQTPGQGLQFLFEYFSETQRNKGNFPGRFSGRQFSNSRSEMNVSTLELGDSALYLCASSQGQVGGYTFGSGTRLTVV.